A selection of T cell receptor beta chains follows, all from one sample in a study of blood T cell repertoires in COVID-19. Libraries were prepared by immunoSEQ multiplex PCR; TCRdb keeps only in-frame clonotypes and omits some of them. The top ten hold around 4.3% of the sample, which has 100,000 to 120,000 clones, 65% to 90% seen once. The specimen sequenced was peripheral blood. The receptors derive from a man aged 50-60 years with acute or convalescent COVID-19. Both conserved end residues are trimmed from each CDR3.

cdr3_aa v_call
ASSPGGHYEQY TRBV6-6
ASSQEGGGLQETQY TRBV3-1/TRBV3-2
ASREVGLAGPSQF TRBV7-9
AITPDTMNTEAF TRBV10-3
ATSFGEKETQY TRBV19
ASSSTGQGTPLH TRBV5-1
ASRGTKREVTGELF TRBV5-1
ASSPRGVSYEQY TRBV18
ASSIKGARLISSYNEQF TRBV19
ASSQEADRGERPQH TRBV4-1
ASSRTSGGTDTQY TRBV7-9
AISPGQGMYNEQF TRBV10-3
ASSLLEGEAF TRBV7-9
ASSLSSQGPYEQY TRBV27
ASRRGGLLYGYT TRBV6-5
ASSAGGGAWETQY TRBV9
ASRKTGSTYEQY TRBV19
ASSYSFRNTGELF TRBV6-5
ASSSGQRPYEQY TRBV10-1
ASTLGGQYSEKLF TRBV6-5
ASSQASRLSSYEQY TRBV3-1/TRBV3-2
ATQSDRSAEKLF TRBV18
ASSLGQGRQQY TRBV5-1
ATSDSAGGTEAF TRBV24-1
AWSVQTHSKLF TRBV30
ASSPGLVGYGYT TRBV7-3
ASSFRQHYEQY TRBV28